These 8 T cell receptor beta chains were all obtained from the same sample, sequenced in a study of blood T cell repertoires in COVID-19. The assay was immunoSEQ multiplex PCR, and TCRdb's table has in-frame clones only and misses some. The table has about 280,000 clones, 90% seen once. Sequencing was performed on PBMCs or T cells enriched from blood (not recorded which). The receptor set was obtained from a woman aged 18 to 35 with acute COVID-19.

The J gene is TRBJ2-5, the V gene TRBV4-2; the match to TRBD2 covers 12 bases. Trimming took 0 bases from V and 1 from J; bases not matched to a gene: 3. The CDR3 loop spans 17 amino acids. Germline lookup yields CDR1 LGHNA and CDR2 YNFKEQ. This CDR3 is CASSQEGTSGLQETQYF. CDR3 nucleotides: TGTGCCAGCAGCCAAGAAGGGACTAGCGGGCTCCAAGAGACCCAGTACTTC.

This rearrangement joins TRBV4-2 to TRBJ2-1, with D perhaps TRBD2 (6 bases). V was pared by 6 bases and J by 0 bases, with 15 bases between. The CDR3 covers 16 residues. Germline V gives CDR1 LGHNA, CDR2 YNFKEQ. CDR3 sequence: CASSSTSSDSYNEQFF. The CDR3 bases are TGTGCCAGCAGTTCAACCTCTAGCGACTCCTACAATGAGCAGTTCTTC.

The rearrangement joins TRBV5-5 to TRBJ2-2, with 7 positions matching TRBD2. Germline lookup yields CDR1 SGHKS and CDR2 YYEKEE (reference sequence). J gave up 6 bases and V 6 bases, and 11 bases lay outside the gene matches. The CDR3 covers 15 residues. The CDR3 nucleotides are TGTGCCAGCAAGCCCTCCGGGGGGACCTCCGGGGAGCTGTTTTTT. This translates into CASKPSGGTSGELFF.

The CDR3 DNA reads TGTGCCAGCAGCACACTAGCGGGCTACGAGCAGTACTTC. Translating gives CASSTLAGYEQYF. This chain links TRBV7-9 with TRBJ2-7, with 9 bases aligning to TRBD2. The V and J ends lost 5 bases and 3 bases, in that order; junction bases with no gene match: 2. Germline V lookup: CDR1 SEHNR, CDR2 FQNEAQ (reference sequence). This CDR3 comprises 13 residues.

This clone occurred once. The chain is built from TRBV7-9 and TRBJ1-1, with D maybe TRBD1 (5 bases). The CDR3 has 13 residues. Germline CDR1 SEHNR, CDR2 FQNEAQ (reference sequence). V lost 3 bases and J lost 4, with 9 bases in between. In DNA, the CDR3 is TGTGCCAGCAGCTTGGACAATCCCACTGAAGCTTTCTTT. As protein: CASSLDNPTEAFF.

This rearrangement joins TRBV11-2 to TRBJ2-7; the match to TRBD2 covers 15 bases. V dropped 1 base and J dropped 4; count of bases not matched to a gene: 11. The CDR3 contains 19 residues. The germline V gene encodes CDR1 SGHAT and CDR2 FQNNGV. The CDR3 region is CASSLVAGLAGGPGYEQYF. The CDR3 DNA is TGTGCCAGCAGCTTAGTCGCAGGACTAGCGGGAGGGCCCGGTTACGAGCAGTACTTC.

V usage is TRBV4-2 and J usage is TRBJ2-1; the match to TRBD2 covers 11 bases. The length of the CDR3 is 17 residues. Trimming took 0 bases from V and 8 from J; bases not matched to a gene: 9. Germline assignment: CDR1 LGHNA and CDR2 YNFKEQ. The CDR3 protein is CASSQDILAGASDEQFF. The CDR3 DNA reads TGTGCCAGCAGCCAAGATATACTAGCGGGGGCAAGCGATGAGCAGTTCTTC.

This chain joins TRBV18 and TRBJ1-2; perhaps TRBD1 as D (6 bases). This CDR3 has 15 residues. The ends were cut back, 2 bases at V and 7 bases at J, with 17 bases in the middle. Per germline, CDR1 KGHSH and CDR2 LQKENI. The CDR3 spells CASSPGADRLAGYTF. The CDR3 region has the DNA TGTGCCAGCTCACCAGGGGCGGACAGACTTGCTGGCTACACCTTC.